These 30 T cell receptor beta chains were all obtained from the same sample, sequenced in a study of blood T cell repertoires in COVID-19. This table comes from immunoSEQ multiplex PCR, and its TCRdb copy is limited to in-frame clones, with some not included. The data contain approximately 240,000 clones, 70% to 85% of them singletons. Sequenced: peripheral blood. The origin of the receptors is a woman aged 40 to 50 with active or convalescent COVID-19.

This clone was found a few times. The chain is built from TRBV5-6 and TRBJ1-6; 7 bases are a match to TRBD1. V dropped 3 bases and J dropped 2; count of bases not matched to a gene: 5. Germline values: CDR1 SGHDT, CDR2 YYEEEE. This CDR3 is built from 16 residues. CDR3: CASSSQGGTYNSPLHF. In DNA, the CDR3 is TGTGCCAGCAGCTCCCAGGGGGGCACCTATAATTCACCCCTCCACTTT.

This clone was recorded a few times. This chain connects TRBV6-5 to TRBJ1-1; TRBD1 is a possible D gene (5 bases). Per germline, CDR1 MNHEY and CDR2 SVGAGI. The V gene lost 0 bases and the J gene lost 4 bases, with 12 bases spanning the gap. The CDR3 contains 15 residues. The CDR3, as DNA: TGTGCCAGCAGTTACTCGGTTGGGGGGACCACTGAAGCTTTCTTT. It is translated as CASSYSVGGTTEAFF.

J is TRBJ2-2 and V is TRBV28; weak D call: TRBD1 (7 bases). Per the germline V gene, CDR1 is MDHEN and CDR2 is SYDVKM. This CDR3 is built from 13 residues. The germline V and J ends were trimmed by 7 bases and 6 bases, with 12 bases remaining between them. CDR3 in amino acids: CASTQGGAGELFF. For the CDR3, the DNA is TGTGCCAGCACCCAGGGGGGCGCCGGGGAGCTGTTTTTT.

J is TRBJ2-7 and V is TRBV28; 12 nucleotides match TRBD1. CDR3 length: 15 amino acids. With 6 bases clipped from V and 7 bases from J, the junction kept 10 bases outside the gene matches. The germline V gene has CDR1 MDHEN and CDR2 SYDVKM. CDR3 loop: CASSSPGQGAWEQYF. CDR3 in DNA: TGTGCCAGCAGCTCCCCGGGACAGGGGGCATGGGAGCAGTACTTC.

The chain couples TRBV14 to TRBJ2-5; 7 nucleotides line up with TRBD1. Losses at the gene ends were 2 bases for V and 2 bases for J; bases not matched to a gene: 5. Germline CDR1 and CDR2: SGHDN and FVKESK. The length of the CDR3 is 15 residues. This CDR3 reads CASSQLLGQQETQYF. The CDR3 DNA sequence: TGTGCCAGCAGCCAATTACTGGGACAGCAAGAGACCCAGTACTTC.

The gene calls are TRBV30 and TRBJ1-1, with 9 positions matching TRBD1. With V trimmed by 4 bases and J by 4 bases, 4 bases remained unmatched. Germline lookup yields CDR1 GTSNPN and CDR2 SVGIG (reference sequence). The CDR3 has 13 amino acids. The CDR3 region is CAWIRDRATEAFF. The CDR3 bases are TGTGCCTGGATCAGGGACAGGGCCACTGAAGCTTTCTTT.

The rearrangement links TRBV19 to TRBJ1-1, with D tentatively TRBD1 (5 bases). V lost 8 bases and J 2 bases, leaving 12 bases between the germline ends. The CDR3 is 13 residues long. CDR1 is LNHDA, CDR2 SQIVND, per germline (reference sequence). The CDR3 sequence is CASHRSSNTEAFF. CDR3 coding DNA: TGTGCCAGTCACAGGTCATCAAACACTGAAGCTTTCTTT.

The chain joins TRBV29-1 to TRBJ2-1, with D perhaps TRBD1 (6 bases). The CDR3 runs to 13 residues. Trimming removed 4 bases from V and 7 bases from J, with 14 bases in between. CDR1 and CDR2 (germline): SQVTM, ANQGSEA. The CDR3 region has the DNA TGCAGCGTTGGGCAGGGGCTAGTTAATGAGCAGTTCTTC. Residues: CSVGQGLVNEQFF.

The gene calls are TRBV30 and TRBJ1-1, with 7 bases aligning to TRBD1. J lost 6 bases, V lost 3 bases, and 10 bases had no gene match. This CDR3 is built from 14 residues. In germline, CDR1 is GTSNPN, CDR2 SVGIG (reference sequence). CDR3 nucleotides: TGTGCCTGGAGGGGGGATGGGACAGTCGCTGAAGCTTTCTTT. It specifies CAWRGDGTVAEAFF. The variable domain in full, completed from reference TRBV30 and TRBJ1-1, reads SQTIHQWPATLVQPVGSPLSLECTVEGTSNPNLYWYRQAAGRGLQLLFYSVGIGQISSEVPQNLSASRPQDRQFILSSKKLLLSDSGFYLCAWRGDGTVAEAFFGQGTRLTVV.

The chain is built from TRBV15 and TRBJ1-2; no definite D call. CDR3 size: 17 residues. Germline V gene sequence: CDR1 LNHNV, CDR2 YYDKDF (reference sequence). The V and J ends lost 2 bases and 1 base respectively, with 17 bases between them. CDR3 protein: CATSRLAPFGNNYGYTF. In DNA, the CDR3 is TGTGCCACCAGCAGACTCGCCCCTTTCGGGAATAACTATGGCTACACCTTC.

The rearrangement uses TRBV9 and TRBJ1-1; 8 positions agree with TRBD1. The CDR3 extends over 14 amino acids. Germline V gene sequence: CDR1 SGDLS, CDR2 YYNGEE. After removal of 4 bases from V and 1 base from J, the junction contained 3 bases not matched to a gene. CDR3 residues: CASSLTGGNTEAFF. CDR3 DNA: TGTGCCAGCAGCCTCACAGGGGGGAACACTGAAGCTTTCTTT.

CDR3 sequence: CAISDNNGQGNNQPQHF. The CDR3 DNA reads as TGTGCCATCAGTGACAATAACGGACAGGGGAACAATCAGCCCCAGCATTTT. V is TRBV10-3 and J is TRBJ1-5; 9 bases agree with TRBD1. With V trimmed by 3 bases and J by 3 bases, 9 bases remained unmatched. The CDR3 has 17 residues. Germline CDR1 is ENHRY and CDR2 is SYGVKD.

The CDR3 DNA reads TGTGCCAGCAGAACCGGGACAGGGTTTCAAAACATTCAGTACTTC. Its protein is CASRTGTGFQNIQYF. This chain uses TRBV6-5 with TRBJ2-4; 9 bases are a match to TRBD1. The V segment lost 6 bases and the J segment 5 bases; nucleotides outside the gene matches: 8. Germline lookup yields CDR1 MNHEY and CDR2 SVGAGI. The CDR3 is made up of 15 amino acids.

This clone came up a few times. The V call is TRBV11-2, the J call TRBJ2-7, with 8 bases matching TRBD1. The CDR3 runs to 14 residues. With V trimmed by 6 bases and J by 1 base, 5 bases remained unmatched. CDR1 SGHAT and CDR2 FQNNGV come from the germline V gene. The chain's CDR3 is CASRIDRGSYEQYV. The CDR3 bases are TGTGCCAGCAGAATAGACAGGGGATCCTACGAGCAGTACGTC.

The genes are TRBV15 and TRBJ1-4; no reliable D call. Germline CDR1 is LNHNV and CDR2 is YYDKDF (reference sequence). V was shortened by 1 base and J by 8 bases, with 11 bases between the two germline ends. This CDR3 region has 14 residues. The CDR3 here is CATSRGQVNEKLFF. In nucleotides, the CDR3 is TGTGCCACCAGCAGAGGACAAGTCAACGAAAAACTGTTTTTT.

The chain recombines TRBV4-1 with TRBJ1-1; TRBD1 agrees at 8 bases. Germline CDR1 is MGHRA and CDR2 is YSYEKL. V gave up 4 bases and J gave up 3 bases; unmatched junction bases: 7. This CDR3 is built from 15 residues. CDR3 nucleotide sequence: TGCGCCAGCAGCCTACGGGACAGGTCAGACACTGAAGCTTTCTTT. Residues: CASSLRDRSDTEAFF.

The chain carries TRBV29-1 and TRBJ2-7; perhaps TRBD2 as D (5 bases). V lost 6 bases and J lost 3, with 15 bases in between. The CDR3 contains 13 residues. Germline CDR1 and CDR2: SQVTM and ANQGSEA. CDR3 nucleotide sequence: TGCAGCGTCCGAGTAGGGAGTAGCTACGAGCAGTACTTC. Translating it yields CSVRVGSSYEQYF.

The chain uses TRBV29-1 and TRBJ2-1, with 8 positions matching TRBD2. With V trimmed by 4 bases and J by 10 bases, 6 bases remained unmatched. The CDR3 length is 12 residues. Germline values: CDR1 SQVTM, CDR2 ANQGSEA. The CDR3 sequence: CSVGRGGREQFF. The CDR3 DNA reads TGCAGCGTTGGTCGGGGGGGGCGAGAGCAGTTCTTC.

The CDR3 loop reads CASRELAGPLSGTQYF. The CDR3 region has the DNA TGTGCCAGCAGGGAGCTAGCGGGCCCCCTATCGGGTACGCAGTATTTT. The chain links TRBV11-1 to TRBJ2-3; 8 bases align to TRBD2. The V gene end was trimmed by 6 bases and the J gene end by 8 bases; junction bases not matched to a gene: 16. The germline gives CDR1 SGHAT, CDR2 FQDESV (reference sequence). The CDR3 runs to 16 residues.

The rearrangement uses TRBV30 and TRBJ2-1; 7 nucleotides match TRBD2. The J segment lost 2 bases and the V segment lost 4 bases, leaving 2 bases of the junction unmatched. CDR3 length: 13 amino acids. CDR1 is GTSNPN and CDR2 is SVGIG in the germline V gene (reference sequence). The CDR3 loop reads CAWIGGTYNEQFF. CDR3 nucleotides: TGTGCCTGGATCGGGGGGACCTACAATGAGCAGTTCTTC.

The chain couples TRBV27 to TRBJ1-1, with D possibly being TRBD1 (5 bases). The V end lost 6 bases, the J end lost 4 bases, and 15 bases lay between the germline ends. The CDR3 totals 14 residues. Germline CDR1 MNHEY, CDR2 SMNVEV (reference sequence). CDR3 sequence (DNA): TGTGCCAGCAGACAGGCCGACGTGGGCACTGAAGCTTTCTTT. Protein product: CASRQADVGTEAFF.

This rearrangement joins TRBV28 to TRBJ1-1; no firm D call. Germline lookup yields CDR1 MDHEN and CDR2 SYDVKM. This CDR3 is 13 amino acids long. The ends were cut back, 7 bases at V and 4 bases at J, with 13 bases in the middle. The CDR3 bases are TGTGCCAGCATTCGCCCGGGTACCACTGAAGCTTTCTTT. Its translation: CASIRPGTTEAFF.

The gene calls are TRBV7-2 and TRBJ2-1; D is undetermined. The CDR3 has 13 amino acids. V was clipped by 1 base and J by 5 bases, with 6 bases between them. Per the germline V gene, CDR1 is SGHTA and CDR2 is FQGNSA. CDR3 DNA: TGTGCCAGCAGCTTAGTAGCAAACAATGAGCAGTTCTTC. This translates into CASSLVANNEQFF.

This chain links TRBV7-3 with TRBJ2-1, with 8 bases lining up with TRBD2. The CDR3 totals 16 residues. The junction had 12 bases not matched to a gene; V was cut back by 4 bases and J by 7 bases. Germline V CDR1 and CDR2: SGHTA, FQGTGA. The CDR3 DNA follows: TGTGCCAGCAGCTCGGGACTAGACCTCAGGGTGAATGAGCAGTTCTTC. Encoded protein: CASSSGLDLRVNEQFF.

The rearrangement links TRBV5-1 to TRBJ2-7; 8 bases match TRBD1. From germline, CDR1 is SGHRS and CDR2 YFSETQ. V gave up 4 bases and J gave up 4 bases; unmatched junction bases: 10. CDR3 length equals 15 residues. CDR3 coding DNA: TGCGCCAGCAGCATCGGACAGGGCGAATTTTACGAGCAGTACTTC. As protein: CASSIGQGEFYEQYF.

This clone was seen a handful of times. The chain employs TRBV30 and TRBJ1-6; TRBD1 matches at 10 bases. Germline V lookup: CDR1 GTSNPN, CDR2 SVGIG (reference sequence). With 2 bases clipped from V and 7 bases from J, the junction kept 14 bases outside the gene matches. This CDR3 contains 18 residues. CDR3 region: CAWSLTGGQGPPNSPLHF. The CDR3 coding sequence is TGTGCCTGGAGTCTTACGGGGGGACAGGGGCCCCCGAATTCACCCCTCCACTTT.

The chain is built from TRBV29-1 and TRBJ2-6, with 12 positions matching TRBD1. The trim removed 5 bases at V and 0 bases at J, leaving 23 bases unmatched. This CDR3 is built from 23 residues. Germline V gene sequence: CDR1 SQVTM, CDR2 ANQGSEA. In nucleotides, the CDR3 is TGCAGCGTTTATTTTGCCGGGACAGGGGGCCTTAAGAGCTCCAACTCTGGGGCCAACGTCCTGACTTTC. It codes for CSVYFAGTGGLKSSNSGANVLTF.

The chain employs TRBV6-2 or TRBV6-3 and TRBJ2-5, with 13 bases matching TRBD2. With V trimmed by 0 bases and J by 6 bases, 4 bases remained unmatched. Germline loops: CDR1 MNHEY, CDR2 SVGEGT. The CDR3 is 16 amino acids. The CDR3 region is CASSYSRTSGGKTQYF. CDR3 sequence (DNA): TGTGCCAGCAGTTACTCTAGGACTAGCGGGGGTAAGACCCAGTACTTC.

CDR3: CASSLGAANTEAFF. The CDR3, as DNA: TGCGCCAGCAGCTTGGGGGCAGCGAACACTGAAGCTTTCTTT. This chain links TRBV5-1 with TRBJ1-1; no clear D gene. The CDR3 has 14 amino acids. Trimming removed 0 bases at V and 1 base at J, with 7 bases between. The germline CDR1 and CDR2 sequences are SGHRS and YFSETQ.

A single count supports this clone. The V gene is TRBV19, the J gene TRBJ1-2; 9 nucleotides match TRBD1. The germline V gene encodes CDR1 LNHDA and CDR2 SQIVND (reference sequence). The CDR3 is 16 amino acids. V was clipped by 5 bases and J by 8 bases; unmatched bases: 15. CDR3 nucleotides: TGTGCCAGTAGTGTGGGTTCACAGGGGGCGCTTAAGGGCTACACCTTC. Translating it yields CASSVGSQGALKGYTF.